Sequencing of this T cell receptor beta chain was carried out in a study of T cells after yellow fever vaccination. Study-level points and caveats: FACS-sorted repertoires could harbor abundant contaminating bulk-population clonotypes.

In TCRdb, the 5' RACE reads were re-called with MiXCR into one record per CDR3 protein. This sample has about 180,000 distinct CDR3 sequences, with approximately 6.2% found just once. This CDR3 spans 13 amino acids. The V end lost 1 base, the J end lost 8 bases, and 10 bases lay between the germline ends. This clonotype was seen a few times. Antigen: not known. This specimen consisted of CD4+ T cells sorted from PBMCs, obtained on the day of the first yellow fever vaccination. This receptor was identified in a man aged 18-30 years who received the YFV17D yellow fever vaccine. This chain uses TRBV12-3 or TRBV12-4 with TRBJ2-3; D is undetermined. The CDR3 nucleotides read TGTGCCAGCAGTTTAGTCCCCGACGGTACGCAGTATTTT. Translation: CASSLVPDGTQYF.